Below are 22 T cell receptor beta chains sequenced from a single sample in a study of PD-L1 blockade in urothelial cancer. The sample's time point: pretreatment peripheral blood. Profiled with immunoSEQ multiplex PCR; TCRdb holds only in-frame clones, not every one. This sample has about 63,000 clones, with around 86% found just once. The input for sequencing was PBMCs, taken around atezolizumab (anti-PD-L1) treatment. These receptors were obtained from a man in his sixties or seventies with urothelial cancer.

In its sample, this clone was seen once. V is TRBV5-8 and J is TRBJ2-1, with D tentatively TRBD1 (5 bases). This CDR3 contains 15 residues. CDR1 is SGHTS and CDR2 is YDEGEE in the germline V gene. V lost 2 bases to trimming and J lost 6 bases, with 15 bases between them. CDR3 sequence: CASSFGVPGPNEQFF. The CDR3, as DNA: TGTGCCAGCAGCTTTGGGGTCCCAGGGCCCAATGAGCAGTTCTTC. The full variable domain, in which reference TRBV5-8 and TRBJ2-1 provide the parts outside the CDR3, is EAGVTQSPTHLIKTRGQQATLRCSPISGHTSVYWYQQALGLGLQFLLWYDEGEERNRGNFPPRFSGRQFPNYSSELNVNALELEDSALYLCASSFGVPGPNEQFFGPGTRLTVL.

The V and J genes are TRBV4-1 and TRBJ2-1; perhaps TRBD1 as D (5 bases). Germline V gene data show CDR1 as MGHRA and CDR2 as YSYEKL. V lost 0 bases and J 9 bases, leaving 18 bases between the germline ends. CDR3 size: 16 residues. The CDR3 loop is CASSQEGRTPSGEQFF. The CDR3 DNA reads as TGCGCCAGCAGCCAAGAGGGGCGTACTCCGTCAGGTGAGCAGTTCTTC.

The chain carries TRBV27 and TRBJ2-7, with 12 bases identical to TRBD2. This CDR3 is built from 15 residues. With V trimmed by 8 bases and J by 4 bases, 9 bases remained unmatched. Germline loops: CDR1 MNHEY, CDR2 SMNVEV (reference sequence). CDR3 nucleotides: TGTGCCAGCTCTTCTCTAGCGGGAGGGCCTTACGAGCAGTACTTC. This encodes CASSSLAGGPYEQYF.

This clone came up a few times. The genes are TRBV18 and TRBJ1-1; D is uncertain. The CDR3 loop spans 14 amino acids. Trimming took 2 bases from V and 1 from J, leaving 8 bases between them. In germline, CDR1 is KGHSH, CDR2 LQKENI. CDR3 loop: CASSPSEGNTEAFF. The CDR3 DNA reads as TGTGCCAGCTCACCAAGCGAGGGGAACACTGAAGCTTTCTTT.

The V and J genes are TRBV4-1 and TRBJ2-2; D might be TRBD1 (6 bases). Germline CDR1 reads MGHRA; CDR2 reads YSYEKL. With 3 bases removed from V and 3 bases from J, the gap between germline ends came to 11 bases. The CDR3 has 15 amino acids. The CDR3 here is CASSHFKGDTGELFF. The CDR3, as DNA: TGCGCCAGCAGCCATTTCAAGGGGGACACCGGGGAGCTGTTTTTT.

This clone was picked up a small number of times. CDR3 loop: CAWGLPGVYEQYF. The CDR3 DNA is TGTGCCTGGGGACTCCCTGGGGTCTACGAGCAGTACTTC. The rearrangement links TRBV30 to TRBJ2-7, with D perhaps matching TRBD2 (5 bases). The CDR3 totals 13 residues. The V end lost 5 bases, the J end lost 3 bases, and 14 bases lay between the germline ends. The germline V gene encodes CDR1 GTSNPN and CDR2 SVGIG (reference sequence).

The chain employs TRBV19 and TRBJ2-7, with D perhaps matching TRBD1 (6 bases). The CDR3 extends over 16 amino acids. Trimming cost V 3 bases and J 0 bases, with 15 bases left between them. Germline-derived CDR1 and CDR2 are LNHDA and SQIVND (reference sequence). The CDR3 coding sequence is TGTGCCAGTAGTATGGGTCCAAGGGGGTTCTCCTACGAGCAGTACTTC. This codes for CASSMGPRGFSYEQYF.

CDR3 protein: CASSQDASGRMADTQYF. The DNA of the CDR3 is TGCGCCAGCAGCCAAGATGCTAGCGGGAGGATGGCAGATACGCAGTATTTT. V and J are TRBV4-1 and TRBJ2-3; 11 bases match TRBD2. This CDR3 has 17 amino acids. Trimming at V came to 0 bases and at J to 4 bases, leaving 6 bases not matched to a gene. Germline V lookup: CDR1 MGHRA, CDR2 YSYEKL.

The V and J genes are TRBV6-1 and TRBJ1-2, with TRBD1 as a possible D gene (5 bases). V gave up 2 bases and J gave up 0 bases, with 19 bases separating them. Per germline, CDR1 MNHNS and CDR2 SASEGT. This CDR3 is built from 18 residues. The CDR3 DNA follows: TGTGCCAGCAGTGAATCATCTCACCCGAAGACAGCTAACTATGGCTACACCTTC. Translation: CASSESSHPKTANYGYTF.

J is TRBJ1-5 and V is TRBV7-9; no clear D. V shed 2 bases and J shed 6 bases, with 8 bases lying between them. The CDR3 runs 13 residues. Germline V gives CDR1 SEHNR, CDR2 FQNEAQ (reference sequence). DNA for the CDR3: TGTGCCAGCAGCTTAACCGGTGTTCAGCCCCAGCATTTT. This gives the protein CASSLTGVQPQHF. The whole variable domain, filled in from reference TRBV7-9 and TRBJ1-5, reads DTGVSQNPRHKITKRGQNVTFRCDPISEHNRLYWYRQTLGQGPEFLTYFQNEAQLEKSRLLSDRFSAERPKGSFSTLEIQRTEQGDSAMYLCASSLTGVQPQHFGDGTRLSIL.

This clone was counted a few times. The chain carries TRBV7-9 and TRBJ2-5; D possibly corresponds to TRBD2 (5 bases). V was pared by 5 bases and J by 10 bases, with 11 bases between. The CDR3 spans 11 residues. The germline CDR1 and CDR2 sequences are SEHNR and FQNEAQ (reference sequence). The CDR3 region is CASSSIGVQYF. The CDR3, as DNA: TGTGCCAGCAGCAGCATCGGGGTCCAGTACTTC.

CDR3 sequence reads: CASQQGATLGGNQPQHF. DNA of the CDR3: TGTGCCAGCCAACAGGGGGCGACTCTAGGTGGCAATCAGCCCCAGCATTTT. This chain joins TRBV28 and TRBJ1-5; 9 positions match TRBD1. This CDR3 is 17 amino acids long. In germline, CDR1 is MDHEN, CDR2 SYDVKM. V lost 8 bases to trimming and J lost 2 bases; unmatched junction nucleotides: 13.

V is TRBV4-2 and J is TRBJ2-1, with 9 bases fitting TRBD2. Germline-derived CDR1 and CDR2 are LGHNA and YNFKEQ. Trimming cost V 2 bases and J 15 bases; bases outside gene matches: 5. The CDR3 loop spans 12 amino acids. The CDR3 here is CASSQSGGFRFF. The CDR3 nucleotides are TGTGCCAGCAGCCAAAGCGGGGGGTTTCGGTTCTTC.

The chain recombines TRBV27 with TRBJ2-3; D possibly corresponds to TRBD2 (6 bases). Trimming removed 5 bases at V and 8 bases at J, with 20 bases between. Germline V gene data show CDR1 as MNHEY and CDR2 as SMNVEV (reference sequence). The CDR3 runs 15 residues. CDR3 in DNA: TGTGCCAGCAGTCCCCGGGATGCGGGAATTAGTACGCAGTATTTT. Encoded protein: CASSPRDAGISTQYF.

The V gene is TRBV29-1, the J gene TRBJ2-5; D is possibly TRBD1 (6 bases). Trimming stripped 0 bases from V and 2 bases from J, with 7 bases between. This CDR3 has 13 residues. The germline CDR1 and CDR2 sequences are SQVTM and ANQGSEA. The CDR3 sequence: CSVEDGQQETQYF. For the CDR3, the DNA is TGCAGCGTTGAAGACGGACAGCAAGAGACCCAGTACTTC.

This chain joins TRBV7-8 and TRBJ1-4, with 12 bases aligning to TRBD1. The CDR3 is 20 residues long. Germline V gene data show CDR1 as SGHVS and CDR2 as FQNEAQ. After removal of 0 bases from V and 7 bases from J, the junction contained 15 bases not matched to a gene. Here the CDR3 reads CASSLAPGVRGQGAGEKLFF. CDR3 nucleotide sequence: TGTGCCAGCAGCTTAGCCCCCGGAGTCAGGGGACAGGGGGCCGGTGAAAAACTGTTTTTT.

This sequence joins TRBV7-9 and TRBJ1-1; D ambiguous. The germline gives CDR1 SEHNR, CDR2 FQNEAQ (reference sequence). The CDR3 contains 15 residues. Trimming pared 7 bases from V and 5 bases from J, leaving 20 bases between. Here the CDR3 DNA reads TGTGCCAGCATCTACCTGACCGGGGTAGAGACTGAAGCTTTCTTT. It yields the protein CASIYLTGVETEAFF. Full variable domain (remainder filled in from reference TRBV7-9 and TRBJ1-1): DTGVSQNPRHKITKRGQNVTFRCDPISEHNRLYWYRQTLGQGPEFLTYFQNEAQLEKSRLLSDRFSAERPKGSFSTLEIQRTEQGDSAMYLCASIYLTGVETEAFFGQGTRLTVV.

The chain carries TRBV28 and TRBJ1-5, with D perhaps matching TRBD1 (5 bases). V was clipped by 3 bases and J by 4 bases, with 10 bases between them. Germline CDR1 is MDHEN and CDR2 is SYDVKM. CDR3 length equals 14 residues. The CDR3 here is CASSFGRGNQPQHF. In DNA form, the CDR3 reads TGTGCCAGCAGTTTCGGAAGGGGTAATCAGCCCCAGCATTTT.

V gene TRBV5-1 combines with J gene TRBJ1-1; D gene uncertain. Germline V gene data show CDR1 as SGHRS and CDR2 as YFSETQ. Trimming stripped 0 bases from V and 3 bases from J, with 9 bases between. This CDR3 spans 14 amino acids. In nucleotides, the CDR3 is TGCGCCAGCAGCTTGGGAGGGAGTGACACTGAAGCTTTCTTT. Amino acid sequence: CASSLGGSDTEAFF. Full variable domain (remainder filled in from reference TRBV5-1 and TRBJ1-1): KAGVTQTPRYLIKTRGQQVTLSCSPISGHRSVSWYQQTPGQGLQFLFEYFSETQRNKGNFPGRFSGRQFSNSRSEMNVSTLELGDSALYLCASSLGGSDTEAFFGQGTRLTVV.

For the CDR3, the DNA is TGTGCCAGCAGCTTAGCTCTAACAGGGCCTGGAAACACCATATATTTT. Its protein product is CASSLALTGPGNTIYF. The rearrangement uses TRBV7-9 and TRBJ1-3; a possible D gene is TRBD1 (6 bases). The CDR3 extends over 16 amino acids. CDR1 is SEHNR and CDR2 is FQNEAQ in the germline V gene (reference sequence). Trimming took 0 bases from V and 2 from J, leaving 11 bases between them.

This chain's CDR3 is CSVGTGRGTEAFF. The CDR3 DNA reads as TGCAGCGTCGGGACAGGTCGGGGGACTGAAGCTTTCTTT. The chain links TRBV29-1 to TRBJ1-1; 8 positions agree with TRBD1. CDR3 length: 13 amino acids. Trimming cost V 6 bases and J 5 bases; bases outside gene matches: 8. CDR1 and CDR2 (germline): SQVTM, ANQGSEA.

This clone was seen once. The chain recombines TRBV11-3 with TRBJ2-1; 8 bases align to TRBD2. Trimming cost V 5 bases and J 4 bases; bases outside gene matches: 7. Germline values: CDR1 SGHNT, CDR2 YENEEA. This CDR3 comprises 15 residues. The CDR3 loop reads CASSTSTSGYNEQFF. The CDR3 coding sequence is TGTGCCAGCAGCACGAGTACTAGCGGATACAATGAGCAGTTCTTC. Complete variable domain (other parts from reference TRBV11-3 and TRBJ2-1): EAGVVQSPRYKIIEKKQPVAFWCNPISGHNTLYWYLQNLGQGPELLIRYENEEAVDDSQLPKDRFSAERLKGVDSTLKIQPAELGDSAVYLCASSTSTSGYNEQFFGPGTRLTVL.